One sample yielded the 5 T cell receptor beta chains listed below, sequenced in a study of CD8 T cells in ankylosing spondylitis. Using its own MiXCR run on the 5' RACE reads, TCRdb lists one record per CDR3 protein. The profile shows about 240,000 distinct CDR3 sequences, approximately 9% of them singletons. The specimen was blood, either unsorted or a sorted T cell fraction (not recorded which). These receptors came from a male donor with ankylosing spondylitis or in good health (not recorded which).

There are many counts of this clonotype. The chain has TRBV5-1 and TRBJ2-3; TRBD1 or TRBD2 may be the D gene (5 bases each). The CDR3 is made up of 15 amino acids. V was trimmed by 0 bases and J by 1 base, leaving 9 bases between them. Germline CDR1 SGHRS, CDR2 YFSETQ. The CDR3 sequence is CASSLGQGGTDTQYF. CDR3 in DNA: TGCGCCAGCAGCTTGGGGCAGGGAGGCACAGATACGCAGTATTTT.

This clonotype was seen at least ten times. The chain carries TRBV5-6 and TRBJ1-1; tentatively, D is TRBD1 (5 bases). CDR3 size: 15 residues. Germline CDR1 SGHDT, CDR2 YYEEEE. V was trimmed by 0 bases and J by 1 base, leaving 10 bases between them. In nucleotides, the CDR3 is TGTGCCAGCAGCTTGGGAGCAGGGCGGAACACTGAAGCTTTCTTT. Translation gives CASSLGAGRNTEAFF.

This clonotype was seen repeatedly, ten times or more. This chain connects TRBV29-1 to TRBJ1-6; possible D gene TRBD1, 5 bases. Trimming took off 3 bases at V and 5 bases at J, with 8 bases between the two ends. Per the germline V gene, CDR1 is SQVTM and CDR2 is ANQGSEA. This CDR3 has 13 amino acids. The CDR3 is CSVDLGDNSPLHF. CDR3 bases: TGCAGCGTTGATTTAGGGGATAATTCACCCCTCCACTTT.

This clonotype was observed many times. V usage is TRBV6-2 or TRBV6-3 and J usage is TRBJ1-1; 8 nucleotides line up with TRBD1. CDR3 size: 14 residues. In germline, CDR1 is MNHEY, CDR2 SVGEGT. Trimming at V came to 6 bases and at J to 0 bases, leaving 3 bases not matched to a gene. CDR3 protein: CASRPGQVNTEAFF. CDR3 nucleotides: TGTGCCAGCAGACCGGGACAGGTGAACACTGAAGCTTTCTTT.

Worth noting for this clonotype: An end of the junction differs from the germline gene, which may be a read error. The chain carries TRBV4-2 and TRBJ2-1, with 8 bases identical to TRBD2. Germline CDR1 is LGHNA and CDR2 is YNFKEQ. This CDR3 spans 13 amino acids. The CDR3 DNA reads TGTGCCATCAGCCCCGGGGGGGCAGATGAGCAGTTCTTC. It yields the protein CAISPGGADEQFF.